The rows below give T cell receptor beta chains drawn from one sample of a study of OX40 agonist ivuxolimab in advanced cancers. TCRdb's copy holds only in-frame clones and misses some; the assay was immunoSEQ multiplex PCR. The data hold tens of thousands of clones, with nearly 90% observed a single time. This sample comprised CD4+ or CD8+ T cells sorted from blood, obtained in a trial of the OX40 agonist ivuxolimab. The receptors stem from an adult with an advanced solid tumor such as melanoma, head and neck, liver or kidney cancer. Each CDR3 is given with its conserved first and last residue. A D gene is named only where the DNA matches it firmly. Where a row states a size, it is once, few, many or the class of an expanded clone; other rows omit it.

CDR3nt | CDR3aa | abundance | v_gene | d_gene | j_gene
TGCGCCAGCAGCCTTGGGCTCGTCGGCAGGGATACGCAGTATTTT | CASSLGLVGRDTQYF | - | TRBV4-1 | - | TRBJ2-3
TGTGCCAGTAGCCGACAGAGACAGGGGTACGACAATGAGCAGTTCTTC | CASSRQRQGYDNEQFF | - | TRBV19 | TRBD1 | TRBJ2-1
TGTGCCAGCAGCAAGCCGTGGGGACAGGGGTATGAAAAACTGTTTTTT | CASSKPWGQGYEKLFF | - | TRBV7-2 | TRBD1 | TRBJ1-4
TGTGCCAGCGAGGTACCGGCCTTGGGGGGCTACACCTTC | CASEVPALGGYTF | few | TRBV28 | - | TRBJ1-2
TGCGCCAGCAGGAGGGGACTAGCGGGAACAGATACGCAGTATTTT | CASRRGLAGTDTQYF | - | TRBV10-2 | TRBD2 | TRBJ2-3
TGTGCCAGCAGTTTATCCTGGCCCAGCAGTTCCTATAATTCACCCCTCCACTTT | CASSLSWPSSSYNSPLHF | - | TRBV27 | - | TRBJ1-6
TGTGCCAGCCGACGCCCTAGCGGGGGGAGGTTCGAGCAGTACTTC | CASRRPSGGRFEQYF | - | TRBV6-1 | TRBD2 | TRBJ2-7
TGTGCCAGCAGCTTAGAGTCTCCGAATGAGCAGTTCTTC | CASSLESPNEQFF | - | TRBV7-3 | - | TRBJ2-1
TGTGCCAGCAGTTTTTTGGATGAGCAGTTCTTC | CASSFLDEQFF | - | TRBV28 | - | TRBJ2-1
TGTGCCAGCAGTCTGGACAGGGCGTCGGGCTATGGCTACACCTTC | CASSLDRASGYGYTF | - | TRBV27 | TRBD1 | TRBJ1-2
TGTGCCAGCAGCGCCCCGGGACAGGGGGCCGGCACTGAAGCTTTCTTT | CASSAPGQGAGTEAFF | - | TRBV9 | TRBD1 | TRBJ1-1
TGTGCCAGCAGCTTACTTACAGGGGGAACTAATGAAAAACTGTTTTTT | CASSLLTGGTNEKLFF | few | TRBV5-4 | TRBD1 | TRBJ1-4
TGTGCCAGCAGCTTAATAGCGGGAGGCTCCTTCTTGTCCTACGAGCAGTACTTC | CASSLIAGGSFLSYEQYF | - | TRBV7-2 | TRBD2 | TRBJ2-7
TGTGCCAGCAGCTCGTCCCGGGACAGGGTTGGGAGCTACACCTTC | CASSSSRDRVGSYTF | - | TRBV5-4 | TRBD1 | TRBJ1-2
TGTGCCAGCAGCTTCTTTGGGCGAGGAGATCAAGAGACCCAGTACTTC | CASSFFGRGDQETQYF | - | TRBV28 | - | TRBJ2-5
TGTGCCAGCAGGACTGAGGGTTCGGAGACCCAGTACTTC | CASRTEGSETQYF | - | TRBV2 | - | TRBJ2-5
TGTGCCAGCAGCGTTGGACAGGGGGAAGCCTACGAGCAGTACTTC | CASSVGQGEAYEQYF | - | TRBV5-6 | TRBD1 | TRBJ2-7
TGTGCCAGCAGTTTGGGACAGGGGTACGATGAGCAGTTCTTC | CASSLGQGYDEQFF | - | TRBV7-2 | TRBD1 | TRBJ2-1
TGCGCCAGCAGCCGGGACGGGAATCAGCCCCAGCATTTT | CASSRDGNQPQHF | - | TRBV5-1 | - | TRBJ1-5
TGTGCCAGCAGTGAAACTGGCGGGAGGGCTCTTCGTACAGATACGCAGTATTTT | CASSETGGRALRTDTQYF | - | TRBV6-1 | TRBD2 | TRBJ2-3
TGCGCCAGCAGCCCAGGGGGACAGGTCGCCTCGCACGAGCAGTACTTC | CASSPGGQVASHEQYF | - | TRBV5-1 | TRBD1 | TRBJ2-7
TGTGCCAGCAGTTTTAGCGGGACCCTTCAGGGGCAGTACTTC | CASSFSGTLQGQYF | - | TRBV28 | TRBD2 | TRBJ2-7
TGTGCCAGCCCTGCAGGGGGCTCCTATAATTCACCCCTCCACTTT | CASPAGGSYNSPLHF | - | TRBV19 | TRBD1 | TRBJ1-6
TGCACCAGCAGCCCATCTCACGCTAGCGGGCCGTACACAGATACGCAGTATTTT | CTSSPSHASGPYTDTQYF | - | TRBV1 | - | TRBJ2-3
TGTGCCAGCAGGCGGGCGCCCAATTTAGATACGCAGTATTTT | CASRRAPNLDTQYF | few | TRBV7-3 | - | TRBJ2-3
TGTGCCAGCAGCCTAGGGCGGCAAGAGACCCAGTACTTC | CASSLGRQETQYF | - | TRBV25-1 | - | TRBJ2-5
TGTGCCAGCAGTGAATACGAGGGAGGGGCGAAGACCCAGTACTTC | CASSEYEGGAKTQYF | - | TRBV25-1 | TRBD2 | TRBJ2-5
TGTGCCTGGAGTGGGCAGCGTCCTGAAGCTTTCTTT | CAWSGQRPEAFF | - | TRBV30 | - | TRBJ1-1
TGTGCCAGCAGCTTCCGAAGAGGCTATGGCTACACCTTC | CASSFRRGYGYTF | - | TRBV7-9 | - | TRBJ1-2
TGTGCCAGCAGTTTAATTGACAGGGGCTACACCTTC | CASSLIDRGYTF | - | TRBV28 | - | TRBJ1-2
TGTGCCAGCAGGGAAGGGCCAGCCGAAGAGACCCAGTACTTC | CASREGPAEETQYF | - | TRBV6-5 | - | TRBJ2-5
TGTGCCAGTAGTACCCCCGCTAGCGGAGGCCACAATGAGCAGTTCTTC | CASSTPASGGHNEQFF | few | TRBV19 | TRBD2 | TRBJ2-1
TGCGCCAGCAGCTTGGAAGGCCAGGGCGGCTCACCCCTCCACTTT | CASSLEGQGGSPLHF | - | TRBV5-1 | - | TRBJ1-6
TGCGCCAGCAGCTTGATTTCAGAAATCAAGACCCAGTACTTC | CASSLISEIKTQYF | - | TRBV5-1 | - | TRBJ2-5
TGCAGCGTTGAAGAGGTCCGGCGACAGTACGAGCAGTACTTC | CSVEEVRRQYEQYF | - | TRBV29-1 | - | TRBJ2-7
TGTGCCAGCAGCGGAGATTCGAATAAGGTGGGGGCCTATGGCTACACCTTC | CASSGDSNKVGAYGYTF | - | TRBV7-9 | - | TRBJ1-2
TGTGCCAGCAGTGGTAAAGCTGGAACAGCCACCTACGAGCAGTACTTC | CASSGKAGTATYEQYF | - | TRBV2 | - | TRBJ2-7
TGTGCCAGCAGTTTAGGTGGGGTAGGGACTGAAGCTTTCTTT | CASSLGGVGTEAFF | - | TRBV27 | - | TRBJ1-1
TGTGCCAGCAGCTCCGCGGACAGATTCAATCAGCCCCAGCATTTT | CASSSADRFNQPQHF | - | TRBV7-9 | - | TRBJ1-5
TGTGCCAGCTCACCTGATAATCAGCCCCAGCATTTT | CASSPDNQPQHF | - | TRBV18 | - | TRBJ1-5
TGTGCCATCAACCCTAGCGGAGACACCGGGGAGCTGTTTTTT | CAINPSGDTGELFF | - | TRBV10-3 | TRBD2 | TRBJ2-2
TGTGCCAGCAGCACGGGACAGAGGAACGAGCAGTACTTC | CASSTGQRNEQYF | - | TRBV5-4 | TRBD1 | TRBJ2-7
TGTGCCAGCTCACCGAGTATAAACAGGGGGCTTGAGCAGTTCTTC | CASSPSINRGLEQFF | - | TRBV18 | TRBD1 | TRBJ2-1
TGTGCCAGGGGCCCGGTCCCGGGGACCGGGGAGCTGTTTTTT | CARGPVPGTGELFF | - | TRBV18 | - | TRBJ2-2
TGTGCCAGCAGCTTAGCCCGGACTAGCGGGGTATATGATACGCAGTATTTT | CASSLARTSGVYDTQYF | - | TRBV11-2 | TRBD2 | TRBJ2-3
TGTGCCAGTAGTCCCTGGACAGTTTCCATGAACACTGAAGCTTTCTTT | CASSPWTVSMNTEAFF | - | TRBV19 | - | TRBJ1-1
TGTGCCAGCAGTCTATGGCTAGCGGGGGCAAGCTCCTACGAGCAGTACTTC | CASSLWLAGASSYEQYF | - | TRBV28 | TRBD2 | TRBJ2-7
TGTGCCAGCAGCTTTAATTCGGCCGCCAATCAGCCCCAGCATTTT | CASSFNSAANQPQHF | - | TRBV11-2 | - | TRBJ1-5
TGTGCCAGCAGTTACACAGGGGACCAGCCCCAGCATTTT | CASSYTGDQPQHF | - | TRBV6-5 | TRBD1 | TRBJ1-5
TGTGCCAGCAGCCGGACAGGGGGCGCGGCCGGGGAGCTGTTTTTT | CASSRTGGAAGELFF | - | TRBV7-3 | TRBD1 | TRBJ2-2
TGTGCCAGCAGTCGACAGGGCCTGGGCAATCAGCCCCAGCATTTT | CASSRQGLGNQPQHF | few | TRBV27 | TRBD1 | TRBJ1-5
TGTGCCAGCAGCGTCTACGAGCAGTACTTC | CASSVYEQYF | - | TRBV7-9 | - | TRBJ2-7
TGTGCTAGCAGCTTAGGAAGTGGTAGCGGGGGTGAGCAGTTCTTC | CASSLGSGSGGEQFF | - | TRBV7-7 | TRBD2 | TRBJ2-1
TGTGCCAGCGGGGGGGCCCCTAACTATGGCTACACCTTC | CASGGAPNYGYTF | - | TRBV28 | - | TRBJ1-2
TGTGCCAGTAGTCCCCGCGGCGCGACTAGCGGGACCTACGAGCAGTACTTC | CASSPRGATSGTYEQYF | - | TRBV19 | TRBD2 | TRBJ2-7
TGTGCCAGCAGTTTTTTGTTCGGGCAAGCTAATGAAAAACTGTTTTTT | CASSFLFGQANEKLFF | - | TRBV28 | - | TRBJ1-4
TGCAGCGTTGACGTTACAGGGAAAGAGACCCAGTACTTC | CSVDVTGKETQYF | - | TRBV29-1 | - | TRBJ2-5